These T cell receptor beta chains were read from a single sample in a study of blood T cell repertoires in COVID-19. Repertoires were generated with immunoSEQ multiplex PCR, while TCRdb's copy carries only in-frame clones and drops some. This table holds about 220,000 clones, about 78% found once. What was sequenced was peripheral blood. These receptors all come from a woman in her 70s with acute or convalescent COVID-19. Each CDR3 is given with its conserved first and last residue. The D gene is left open where the match is weak. Size is stated for part of the rows, as once, few or many counts, or as a class when the clone is expanded.

D gene: -
clone size: -
V gene: TRBV9
J gene: TRBJ2-3
CDR3 DNA: TGTGCCAGCAGCGTAGCTTTTCCAGATACGCAGTATTTT
CDR3 protein: CASSVAFPDTQYF

D gene: -
clone size: -
V gene: TRBV19
J gene: TRBJ2-2
CDR3 DNA: TGTGCCAGTAGTAAGGGGTCGAACACCGGGGAGCTGTTTTTT
CDR3 protein: CASSKGSNTGELFF

D gene: TRBD1
clone size: -
V gene: TRBV30
J gene: TRBJ2-1
CDR3 DNA: TGTGCCTGGAGTCGCTTAACAGGGGGAGCATACAATGAGCAGTTCTTC
CDR3 protein: CAWSRLTGGAYNEQFF

D gene: TRBD2
clone size: -
V gene: TRBV7-2
J gene: TRBJ2-3
CDR3 DNA: TGTGCCAGCAGCTTAGCAGGGACTAGCGGGGCAGATACGCAGTATTTT
CDR3 protein: CASSLAGTSGADTQYF

D gene: TRBD1
clone size: medium-sized
V gene: TRBV9
J gene: TRBJ1-1
CDR3 DNA: TGTGCCAGCAGCGCGACCGGGACAGGTCACACTGAAGCTTTCTTT
CDR3 protein: CASSATGTGHTEAFF

D gene: -
clone size: -
V gene: TRBV19
J gene: TRBJ2-7
CDR3 DNA: TGTGCCAGTAGTATCCGCCAGCACCCTGGGGACACTCACTCCTACGAGCAGTACTTC
CDR3 protein: CASSIRQHPGDTHSYEQYF

D gene: -
clone size: -
V gene: TRBV5-6
J gene: TRBJ1-5
CDR3 DNA: TGTGCCAGCAGCTCCAGGGTAGGGCAGCCCCAGCATTTT
CDR3 protein: CASSSRVGQPQHF

D gene: TRBD1
clone size: -
V gene: TRBV10-3
J gene: TRBJ2-2
CDR3 DNA: TGTGCCTCACAGACAGGGGGCGCGGCCGGGGAGCTGTTTTTT
CDR3 protein: CASQTGGAAGELFF

D gene: -
clone size: -
V gene: TRBV5-4
J gene: TRBJ2-6
CDR3 DNA: TGTGCCAGCAACCGCGGCTCTGGGGCCAACGTCCTGACTTTC
CDR3 protein: CASNRGSGANVLTF

D gene: TRBD2
clone size: -
V gene: TRBV5-1
J gene: TRBJ2-3
CDR3 DNA: TGCGCCAGCAGGGGACTAGGCACAGATACGCAGTATTTT
CDR3 protein: CASRGLGTDTQYF

D gene: TRBD1
clone size: -
V gene: TRBV14
J gene: TRBJ1-3
CDR3 DNA: TGTGCCAGCAGCCCCGTGGGACAGGGAAGGGTATATTTT
CDR3 protein: CASSPVGQGRVYF

D gene: TRBD1
clone size: -
V gene: TRBV10-1
J gene: TRBJ1-6
CDR3 DNA: TGCGCCAGCAGCTCCGGACAGGGTACTTCACCCCTCCACTTT
CDR3 protein: CASSSGQGTSPLHF

D gene: TRBD2
clone size: -
V gene: TRBV9
J gene: TRBJ2-5
CDR3 DNA: TGTGCCAGCAGCGCTGGGAGCGGGGGGGGTCAGGGGACCCAGTACTTC
CDR3 protein: CASSAGSGGGQGTQYF

D gene: TRBD1
clone size: -
V gene: TRBV6-5
J gene: TRBJ2-1
CDR3 DNA: TGTGCCAGCGCCCGGGACAGGGATCGGGAGCAGTTCTTC
CDR3 protein: CASARDRDREQFF

D gene: -
clone size: -
V gene: TRBV6-5
J gene: TRBJ1-1
CDR3 DNA: TGTGCCAGCACCGGACAGAAGAACACTGAAGCTTTCTTT
CDR3 protein: CASTGQKNTEAFF

D gene: -
clone size: -
V gene: TRBV5-1
J gene: TRBJ2-3
CDR3 DNA: TGCGCCAGCAGCCTGGGCGAGGCAGATACGCAGTATTTT
CDR3 protein: CASSLGEADTQYF

D gene: -
clone size: few
V gene: TRBV2
J gene: TRBJ1-6
CDR3 DNA: TGTGCCAGCAGTGAGTCGGGGGGATCACCCCTCCACTTT
CDR3 protein: CASSESGGSPLHF

D gene: TRBD2
clone size: -
V gene: TRBV9
J gene: TRBJ2-2
CDR3 DNA: TGTGCCAGCAGCGCGGGAGGTTACGGGGAGCTGTTTTTT
CDR3 protein: CASSAGGYGELFF

D gene: -
clone size: -
V gene: TRBV6-5
J gene: TRBJ1-1
CDR3 DNA: TGTGCCAGCAGTTACTCTCAGAACACTGAAGCTTTCTTT
CDR3 protein: CASSYSQNTEAFF

D gene: TRBD2
clone size: -
V gene: TRBV29-1
J gene: TRBJ2-3
CDR3 DNA: TGCAGCGTTTCGCCTAGCGGGGGGGTAGGAGGAGATACGCAGTATTTT
CDR3 protein: CSVSPSGGVGGDTQYF

D gene: -
clone size: -
V gene: TRBV6-5
J gene: TRBJ1-1
CDR3 DNA: TGTGCCAGCAGCACCGACAGGAACACTGAAGCTTTCTTT
CDR3 protein: CASSTDRNTEAFF

D gene: TRBD1
clone size: few
V gene: TRBV27
J gene: TRBJ1-2
CDR3 DNA: TGTGCCAGCAGATTCCAGGGGGCCGGTGGCTACACCTTC
CDR3 protein: CASRFQGAGGYTF

D gene: -
clone size: -
V gene: TRBV6-6
J gene: TRBJ1-2
CDR3 DNA: TGTGCCAGCAGTCCTTCGTCCCCTAACTATGGCTACACCTTC
CDR3 protein: CASSPSSPNYGYTF

D gene: TRBD2
clone size: once
V gene: TRBV4-2
J gene: TRBJ2-1
CDR3 DNA: TGTGCCAGCAGCCAGCCCCTCGCCCTAGCGGGGGTGACCAATGAGCAGTTCTTC
CDR3 protein: CASSQPLALAGVTNEQFF

D gene: TRBD2
clone size: -
V gene: TRBV5-4
J gene: TRBJ2-3
CDR3 DNA: TGTGCCAGCAGCTTGCGACTAGCGGGGGGTGGGAGCACAGATACGCAGTATTTT
CDR3 protein: CASSLRLAGGGSTDTQYF

D gene: TRBD2
clone size: -
V gene: TRBV5-4
J gene: TRBJ2-2
CDR3 DNA: TGTGCCAGCAGCTTGGGGGCCGGGGGGGCCGGCGGGGAGCTGTTTTTT
CDR3 protein: CASSLGAGGAGGELFF

D gene: TRBD1
clone size: few
V gene: TRBV27
J gene: TRBJ2-5
CDR3 DNA: TGTGCCAGCAGTCCCGCCCCCCGACAGGGGGGTTATTCGGAGACCCAGTACTTC
CDR3 protein: CASSPAPRQGGYSETQYF

D gene: -
clone size: -
V gene: TRBV6-2/TRBV6-3
J gene: TRBJ2-7
CDR3 DNA: TGTGCCAGCAGTTATAGTGTCGAGCAGTACTTC
CDR3 protein: CASSYSVEQYF

D gene: -
clone size: once
V gene: TRBV3-1/TRBV3-2
J gene: TRBJ1-1
CDR3 DNA: TGTGCCAGCAGCCAACAGGGCGTAGGAGAAGCTTTCTTT
CDR3 protein: CASSQQGVGEAFF

D gene: TRBD2
clone size: -
V gene: TRBV5-4
J gene: TRBJ2-5
CDR3 DNA: TGTGCCAGCAGCTTGACTAGCGGGGGGACCCAAGAGACCCAGTACTTC
CDR3 protein: CASSLTSGGTQETQYF

D gene: -
clone size: -
V gene: TRBV19
J gene: TRBJ1-1
CDR3 DNA: TGTGCCAGTAGTATAGGGTCTATCATGAAAGAAGCTTTCTTT
CDR3 protein: CASSIGSIMKEAFF

D gene: -
clone size: -
V gene: TRBV5-1
J gene: TRBJ2-1
CDR3 DNA: TGCGCCAGCAGCTTGTACGGGGGCAATGAGCAGTTCTTC
CDR3 protein: CASSLYGGNEQFF

D gene: -
clone size: -
V gene: TRBV12-3/TRBV12-4
J gene: TRBJ2-3
CDR3 DNA: TGTGCCAGCACCTCCACAGATACGCAGTATTTT
CDR3 protein: CASTSTDTQYF

D gene: -
clone size: -
V gene: TRBV27
J gene: TRBJ2-3
CDR3 DNA: TGTGCCAGCAGCTCGAGGGAAGGAGATACGCAGTATTTT
CDR3 protein: CASSSREGDTQYF

D gene: TRBD1
clone size: few
V gene: TRBV30
J gene: TRBJ2-1
CDR3 DNA: TGTGCCTGGAGTGCAGGGGGTCCCTACAATGAGCAGTTCTTC
CDR3 protein: CAWSAGGPYNEQFF

D gene: TRBD2
clone size: -
V gene: TRBV5-4
J gene: TRBJ2-4
CDR3 DNA: TGTGCCAGCAGCTTGGGTGGTAGCGGGGGGGCATCCAAAAACATTCAGTACTTC
CDR3 protein: CASSLGGSGGASKNIQYF

D gene: TRBD2
clone size: -
V gene: TRBV7-2
J gene: TRBJ2-3
CDR3 DNA: TGTGCCAGCAGCCTCCTAGCGGGGGGAACCACAGATACGCAGTATTTT
CDR3 protein: CASSLLAGGTTDTQYF

D gene: -
clone size: few
V gene: TRBV29-1
J gene: TRBJ1-1
CDR3 DNA: TGCAGCGTTCACTCTGACAGTTCTGTGAAAGCTTTCTTT
CDR3 protein: CSVHSDSSVKAFF

D gene: TRBD2
clone size: -
V gene: TRBV15
J gene: TRBJ2-7
CDR3 DNA: TGTGCCACCAGCAGAGATTGGGGCGGGGGAAGCTCCTACGAGCAGTACTTC
CDR3 protein: CATSRDWGGGSSYEQYF

D gene: -
clone size: -
V gene: TRBV18
J gene: TRBJ1-4
CDR3 DNA: TGTGCCAGCTCACTACAGGGTGAGGAAAAACTGTTTTTT
CDR3 protein: CASSLQGEEKLFF

D gene: TRBD1
clone size: -
V gene: TRBV28
J gene: TRBJ1-2
CDR3 DNA: TGTGCCAGCAGTCCAGCCGGGACAGCTAACTATGGCTACACCTTC
CDR3 protein: CASSPAGTANYGYTF

D gene: TRBD2
clone size: -
V gene: TRBV10-2
J gene: TRBJ2-2
CDR3 DNA: TGCGCCAGCAGTGAGTCGGGGACTAGCGGGGGGAACACCGGGGAGCTGTTTTTT
CDR3 protein: CASSESGTSGGNTGELFF

D gene: -
clone size: -
V gene: TRBV7-9
J gene: TRBJ1-1
CDR3 DNA: TGTGCCAGCAGCTTGGCAGGGAACACTGAAGCTTTCTTT
CDR3 protein: CASSLAGNTEAFF

D gene: -
clone size: few
V gene: TRBV9
J gene: TRBJ1-2
CDR3 DNA: TGTGCCAGCAGCCCCTCCCAGGGGCCTGCTAACTATGGCTACACCTTC
CDR3 protein: CASSPSQGPANYGYTF

D gene: -
clone size: -
V gene: TRBV5-6
J gene: TRBJ1-6
CDR3 DNA: TGTGCCAGCAGCTTAGATGACGCGGCCCATTCACCCCTCCACTTT
CDR3 protein: CASSLDDAAHSPLHF

D gene: -
clone size: few
V gene: TRBV5-1
J gene: TRBJ1-2
CDR3 DNA: TGCGCCAGCAGCTTGGGGGAGGGTGGCTACACCTTC
CDR3 protein: CASSLGEGGYTF

D gene: -
clone size: few
V gene: TRBV29-1
J gene: TRBJ2-7
CDR3 DNA: TGCAGCGTTGAGGGGCAAGGCCAGTACGAGCAGTACTTC
CDR3 protein: CSVEGQGQYEQYF

D gene: -
clone size: -
V gene: TRBV30
J gene: TRBJ2-3
CDR3 DNA: TGTGCCTGGAGTGTACGGGTGGGAGATACGCAGTATTTT
CDR3 protein: CAWSVRVGDTQYF

D gene: TRBD2
clone size: -
V gene: TRBV11-2
J gene: TRBJ2-5
CDR3 DNA: TGTGCCAGCAGCTTAGATCCTAGCGGGGGGGCGTACCAAGAGACCCAGTACTTC
CDR3 protein: CASSLDPSGGAYQETQYF

D gene: TRBD2
clone size: -
V gene: TRBV12-5
J gene: TRBJ2-5
CDR3 DNA: TGTGCTAGTGGCCGGGAGGGGACCCAGTACTTC
CDR3 protein: CASGREGTQYF

D gene: TRBD2
clone size: -
V gene: TRBV27
J gene: TRBJ2-1
CDR3 DNA: TGTGCCAGCAGTTTCCGAGGAGCGGGGGGGCCCAATGAGCAGTTCTTC
CDR3 protein: CASSFRGAGGPNEQFF

D gene: TRBD1
clone size: once
V gene: TRBV19
J gene: TRBJ1-5
CDR3 DNA: TGTGCCAGTAGTCCCCGCCGGGACAGGGGACGCGATCAGCCCCAGCATTTT
CDR3 protein: CASSPRRDRGRDQPQHF

D gene: -
clone size: few
V gene: TRBV28
J gene: TRBJ1-1
CDR3 DNA: TGTGCCAGCAAAATATTGGGGGGGGCGAACACTGAAGCTTTCTTT
CDR3 protein: CASKILGGANTEAFF

D gene: -
clone size: -
V gene: TRBV19
J gene: TRBJ2-2
CDR3 DNA: TGTGCCAGTAGTCCCCCGGGGTTCGGGGAGCTGTTTTTT
CDR3 protein: CASSPPGFGELFF

D gene: -
clone size: many
V gene: TRBV10-2
J gene: TRBJ1-1
CDR3 DNA: TGCGCCAGCTCCCTCGCGCGTAACACTGAAGCTTTCTTT
CDR3 protein: CASSLARNTEAFF

D gene: -
clone size: -
V gene: TRBV7-2
J gene: TRBJ2-5
CDR3 DNA: TGTGCCAGCAGCTCTAGCCTCCAAGAGACCCAGTACTTC
CDR3 protein: CASSSSLQETQYF

D gene: -
clone size: -
V gene: TRBV12-2
J gene: TRBJ2-5
CDR3 DNA: TGTGCAAGTCGCTTAGCCAAACCTACCGGGACTAGCGGGGGCCAAGAGACCCAGTACTTC
CDR3 protein: CASRLAKPTGTSGGQETQYF

D gene: -
clone size: -
V gene: TRBV6-2/TRBV6-3
J gene: TRBJ2-3
CDR3 DNA: TGTGCCAGCAGTTACTTTGGGCGGGGCACAGATACGCAGTATTTT
CDR3 protein: CASSYFGRGTDTQYF

D gene: -
clone size: -
V gene: TRBV7-6
J gene: TRBJ2-5
CDR3 DNA: TGTGCCAGCGCAACCGCGCGAGAGACCCAGTACTTC
CDR3 protein: CASATARETQYF